The next 21 T cell receptor beta chains were all read from a single sample in a study of neurological immune-mediated disorders. TCRdb re-derived calls from the 5' RACE reads in MiXCR, one entry per CDR3 protein. The sample yields 60,000 to 85,000 distinct CDR3 sequences, 5% to 5.5% seen once. The material sequenced was PBMCs. The source of these receptors is a woman in her 30s with multiple sclerosis.

In its sample, this clonotype was seen a few times. The chain couples TRBV20-1 to TRBJ1-2; TRBD1 aligns across 7 bases. Germline CDR1 is DFQATT and CDR2 is SNEGSKA (reference sequence). CDR3 size: 12 residues. J gave up 6 bases and V 5 bases, and 6 bases lay outside the gene matches. CDR3 loop: CSADRQGDGYTF. CDR3 bases: TGCAGTGCTGACCGACAGGGTGATGGCTACACCTTC.

This clonotype was counted many times. The J gene is TRBJ2-1, the V gene TRBV20-1; tentative D call: TRBD1 (5 bases). CDR3 size: 14 residues. V was pared by 3 bases and J by 0 bases, with 9 bases between. Germline V gene data show CDR1 as DFQATT and CDR2 as SNEGSKA (reference sequence). CDR3: CSARGQGSYNEQFF. In DNA, the CDR3 is TGCAGTGCTAGGGGGCAGGGCTCCTACAATGAGCAGTTCTTC.

In this sample, this clonotype turned up many times. V gene TRBV7-9 combines with J gene TRBJ2-1; no clear D gene. The germline V and J ends were trimmed by 3 bases and 10 bases, with 19 bases remaining between them. Germline lookup yields CDR1 SEHNR and CDR2 FQNEAQ (reference sequence). This CDR3 comprises 15 residues. The CDR3 region is CASSFETRTRAEQFF. The CDR3 nucleotides read TGTGCCAGCAGCTTCGAAACCCGGACCCGTGCGGAGCAGTTCTTC.

This clonotype was counted at least ten times. J is TRBJ2-1 and V is TRBV3-1; either TRBD1 or TRBD2 may supply D (6 bases each). The CDR3 sequence is 16 residues long. The V end lost 0 bases, the J end lost 0 bases, and 9 bases lay between the germline ends. In germline, CDR1 is LGHDT, CDR2 YNNKEL (reference sequence). The CDR3 DNA is TGTGCCAGCAGCCAAGACGGGGGCTACTCCTACAATGAGCAGTTCTTC. Protein product: CASSQDGGYSYNEQFF.

This clonotype has a count of ten or more. The CDR3 is CSATLGQGGRRVGYTF. As DNA, the CDR3 is TGCAGTGCCACGCTGGGACAGGGGGGGAGGAGGGTCGGCTACACCTTC. The chain recombines TRBV20-1 with TRBJ1-2; TRBD1 matches at 11 bases. The CDR3 is made up of 16 amino acids. J lost 8 bases, V lost 6 bases, and 17 bases had no gene match. The germline V gene has CDR1 DFQATT and CDR2 SNEGSKA (reference sequence).

This sequence joins TRBV28 and TRBJ2-3, with 7 bases lining up with TRBD1. V was pared by 5 bases and J by 2 bases, with 7 bases of the junction left unmatched. CDR3 length equals 15 residues. Per the germline V gene, CDR1 is MDHEN and CDR2 is SYDVKM. The CDR3 region has the DNA TGTGCCAGCAGTCCGGGACAGCTACACACAGATACGCAGTATTTT. It yields the protein CASSPGQLHTDTQYF.

This clonotype was counted at least ten times. This CDR3 reads CSAREAAYQETQYF. CDR3 coding DNA: TGCAGTGCTAGAGAAGCCGCGTACCAAGAGACCCAGTACTTC. This chain joins TRBV20-1 and TRBJ2-5; D gene unclear. Germline V gives CDR1 DFQATT, CDR2 SNEGSKA (reference sequence). The CDR3 spans 14 residues. V lost 0 bases to trimming and J lost 0 bases, with 8 bases between them.

Regarding this clonotype: With a much larger clone just one base away, this may be a read error. The rearrangement joins TRBV5-1 to TRBJ2-3; 9 nucleotides agree with TRBD2. V trimming: 7 bases; J trimming: 0 bases; junction bases outside the gene matches: 3. The CDR3 spans 14 residues. Germline values: CDR1 SGHRS, CDR2 YFSETQ. The CDR3 loop is CASRRGGSTDTQYF. As DNA, the CDR3 is TGCGCCAGCCGGCGGGGGGGAAGCACAGATACGCAGTATTTT.

CDR3 amino acids: CASSETRATNEKLFF. The CDR3 coding sequence is TGTGCCAGCAGTGAAACCAGAGCAACTAATGAAAAACTGTTTTTT. The V call is TRBV6-1, the J call TRBJ1-4; D not certain. Per germline, CDR1 MNHNS and CDR2 SASEGT. The CDR3 has 15 residues. V lost 2 bases and J 0 bases, leaving 7 bases between the germline ends.

This clonotype was seen many times. V is TRBV28 and J is TRBJ1-3, with 9 bases aligning to TRBD1. With 5 bases clipped from V and 1 base from J, the junction kept 3 bases outside the gene matches. This CDR3 has 15 amino acids. CDR1 and CDR2 from the germline V gene are MDHEN and SYDVKM. The DNA for the CDR3 is TGTGCCAGCAGTGTAGGACAGGGGTCTGGAAACACCATATATTTT. The encoded protein is CASSVGQGSGNTIYF.

This clonotype was seen ten or more times. The gene calls are TRBV20-1 and TRBJ1-1; D perhaps matches TRBD1 (5 bases). V lost 3 bases to trimming and J lost 0 bases, with 11 bases between them. The CDR3 sequence is 14 residues long. Germline CDR1 is DFQATT and CDR2 is SNEGSKA (reference sequence). The CDR3 spells CSASRGAMNTEAFF. CDR3 sequence (DNA): TGCAGTGCTAGTCGCGGGGCCATGAACACTGAAGCTTTCTTT.

This clonotype has at least ten counts. The chain combines TRBV5-1 with TRBJ1-5, with TRBD1 identical over 7 bases. The CDR3 spans 20 residues. V trimming: 2 bases; J trimming: 0 bases; junction bases outside the gene matches: 17. Germline CDR1 SGHRS, CDR2 YFSETQ. CDR3 residues: CASSFLDREIRFYSNQPQHF. The CDR3, as DNA: TGCGCCAGCAGCTTTCTCGACAGGGAGATTAGATTTTATAGCAATCAGCCCCAGCATTTT. Full variable domain (outside the CDR3, taken from reference TRBV5-1 and TRBJ1-5): KAGVTQTPRYLIKTRGQQVTLSCSPISGHRSVSWYQQTPGQGLQFLFEYFSETQRNKGNFPGRFSGRQFSNSRSEMNVSTLELGDSALYLCASSFLDREIRFYSNQPQHFGDGTRLSIL.

This clonotype was seen repeatedly, ten times or more. The gene calls are TRBV5-1 and TRBJ1-1, with a possible D match to TRBD1 (5 bases). This CDR3 is 14 amino acids long. Trimming left V 4 bases short and J 7 bases short, with 17 bases between. CDR1 is SGHRS and CDR2 is YFSETQ in the germline V gene. CDR3 region: CASSPQGGGFEAFF. In DNA form, the CDR3 reads TGCGCCAGCAGCCCGCAGGGCGGAGGATTTGAAGCTTTCTTT.

Many counts were recorded for this clonotype. The chain couples TRBV11-2 to TRBJ1-6, with 9 bases matching TRBD1. Germline V CDR1 and CDR2: SGHAT, FQNNGV. CDR3 size: 16 residues. With 5 bases clipped from V and 8 bases from J, the junction kept 10 bases outside the gene matches. DNA of the CDR3: TGTGCCAGCAGCCACGGACGGGGACAGGGAGATTCACCCCTCCACTTT. Translation: CASSHGRGQGDSPLHF.

This clonotype was counted many times. This chain uses TRBV7-2 with TRBJ2-1; D is perhaps TRBD1 (5 bases). Looked up from germline, CDR1 is SGHTA and CDR2 is FQGNSA. V lost 5 bases to trimming and J lost 4 bases, with 18 bases between them. This CDR3 contains 16 residues. The CDR3 reads CASSPVLGPSYNEQFF. CDR3 in DNA: TGTGCCAGCAGCCCAGTCCTGGGGCCCTCTTACAATGAGCAGTTCTTC.

In DNA form, the CDR3 reads TGTGCCAGCTCGACGAACACCGACTACGAGCAGTACTTC. Its translation is CASSTNTDYEQYF. The rearrangement links TRBV18 to TRBJ2-7; D not certain. The V end was cut by 6 bases, the J end by 3 bases, with 12 bases between. Germline CDR1 and CDR2: KGHSH and LQKENI. The CDR3 consists of 13 residues.

The table lists this clonotype with many counts. This chain uses TRBV20-1 with TRBJ1-1; D remains ambiguous. Germline V gene sequence: CDR1 DFQATT, CDR2 SNEGSKA (reference sequence). The CDR3 loop spans 14 amino acids. Trimming left V 3 bases short and J 8 bases short, with 19 bases between. This chain's CDR3 is CSASWRHSGGEAFF. CDR3 nucleotides: TGCAGTGCTAGTTGGAGGCATTCCGGCGGGGAAGCTTTCTTT.

This clonotype showed up just a few times. CDR3 loop: CASSQDWRRDRSYEQYF. The CDR3 DNA reads TGTGCCAGCAGCCAAGATTGGCGGAGGGACCGCTCCTACGAGCAGTACTTC. This chain links TRBV3-1 with TRBJ2-7; perhaps TRBD2 as D (6 bases). Germline loops: CDR1 LGHDT, CDR2 YNNKEL (reference sequence). The germline V and J ends were trimmed by 0 bases and 0 bases, with 15 bases remaining between them. The CDR3 runs 17 residues.

This clonotype was recorded at least ten times. This chain uses TRBV20-1 with TRBJ1-1; no reliable D call. CDR3 size: 13 residues. Germline V gene data show CDR1 as DFQATT and CDR2 as SNEGSKA (reference sequence). V lost 6 bases, J lost 2 bases, and 13 bases lay in between. CDR3 sequence reads: CSAWGGVNTEAFF. In DNA form, the CDR3 reads TGCAGTGCATGGGGTGGGGTCAACACTGAAGCTTTCTTT.

A few counts support this clonotype. The chain uses TRBV3-1 and TRBJ2-1; D uncertain. The germline V and J ends were trimmed by 4 bases and 4 bases, with 11 bases remaining between them. The CDR3 covers 14 residues. Per the germline V gene, CDR1 is LGHDT and CDR2 is YNNKEL (reference sequence). In DNA, the CDR3 is TGTGCCAGCAGCCCCGTTTTCGGATACAATGAGCAGTTCTTC. Amino acid sequence: CASSPVFGYNEQFF.

This clonotype has ten or more counts. The rearrangement links TRBV5-1 to TRBJ1-3, with D hard to call. The germline V gene encodes CDR1 SGHRS and CDR2 YFSETQ. The CDR3 loop spans 16 amino acids. V was shortened by 0 bases and J by 0 bases, with 10 bases between the two germline ends. The CDR3 sequence is CASSLGEPRSGNTIYF. CDR3 DNA: TGCGCCAGCAGCTTGGGGGAGCCTCGCTCTGGAAACACCATATATTTT.